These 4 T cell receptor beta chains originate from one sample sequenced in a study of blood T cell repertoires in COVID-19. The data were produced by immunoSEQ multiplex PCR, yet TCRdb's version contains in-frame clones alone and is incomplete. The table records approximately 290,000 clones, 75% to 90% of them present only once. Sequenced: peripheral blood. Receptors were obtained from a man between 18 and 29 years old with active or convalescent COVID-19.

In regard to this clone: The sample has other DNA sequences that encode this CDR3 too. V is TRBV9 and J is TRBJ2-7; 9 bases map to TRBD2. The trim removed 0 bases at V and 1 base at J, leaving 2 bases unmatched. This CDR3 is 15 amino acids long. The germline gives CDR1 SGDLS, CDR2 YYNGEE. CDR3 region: CASSVGLAGSYEQYF. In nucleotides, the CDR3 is TGTGCCAGCAGCGTAGGGCTAGCGGGATCCTACGAGCAGTACTTC.

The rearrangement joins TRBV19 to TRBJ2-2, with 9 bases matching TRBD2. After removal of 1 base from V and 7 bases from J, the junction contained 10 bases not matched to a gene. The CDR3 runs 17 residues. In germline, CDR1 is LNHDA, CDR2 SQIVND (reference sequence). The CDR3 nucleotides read TGTGCCAGTAGTATAGGCTTAGCGGGAGAAGATATCGGGGAGCTGTTTTTT. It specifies CASSIGLAGEDIGELFF. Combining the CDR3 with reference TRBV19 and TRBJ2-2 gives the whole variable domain DGGITQSPKYLFRKEGQNVTLSCEQNLNHDAMYWYRQDPGQGLRLIYYSQIVNDFQKGDIAEGYSVSREKKESFPLTVTSAQKNPTAFYLCASSIGLAGEDIGELFFGEGSRLTVL.

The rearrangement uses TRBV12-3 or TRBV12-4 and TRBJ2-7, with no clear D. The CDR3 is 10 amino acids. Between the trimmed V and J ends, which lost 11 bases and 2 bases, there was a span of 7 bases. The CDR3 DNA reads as TGTGCCGTACACACCTACGAGCAGTACTTC. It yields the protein CAVHTYEQYF.

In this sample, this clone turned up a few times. The CDR3: CASSVSGFYADTQYF. The CDR3 DNA follows: TGTGCCAGCAGCGTTAGCGGGTTTTACGCAGATACGCAGTATTTT. The V call is TRBV9, the J call TRBJ2-3, with 7 bases fitting TRBD2. The CDR3 has 15 residues. The V and J ends lost 2 bases and 4 bases, in that order; junction bases with no gene match: 7. Germline V gene data show CDR1 as SGDLS and CDR2 as YYNGEE.